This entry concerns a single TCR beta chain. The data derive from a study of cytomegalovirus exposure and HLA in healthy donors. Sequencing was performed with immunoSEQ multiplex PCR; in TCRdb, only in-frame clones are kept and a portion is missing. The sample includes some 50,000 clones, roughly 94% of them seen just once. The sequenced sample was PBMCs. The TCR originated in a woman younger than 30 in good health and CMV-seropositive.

CDR3 sequence reads: CASSRGTSGNMGTQYF. In nucleotides, the CDR3 is TGTGCCAGCAGCCGGGGGACTAGCGGGAATATGGGGACCCAGTACTTC. This sequence joins TRBV7-6 and TRBJ2-5, with 13 positions matching TRBD2. In germline, CDR1 is SGHVS, CDR2 FNYEAQ. The CDR3 sequence is 16 residues long. After removal of 5 bases from V and 7 bases from J, the junction contained 10 bases not matched to a gene.